This T cell receptor beta chain was observed in a study of blood T cell repertoires in COVID-19. Across the whole study: COVID-19 samples from acute and convalescent phases originated in the United States, Italy and Spain. PBMCs, B-cell-depleted T cells, or T cells provided the cDNA or gDNA that made up the material.

In the authors' workflow: Reference gene primer amplification yielded estimated nucleated cell counts. Sequencing used immunoSEQ multiplex PCR; TCRdb keeps in-frame clones, though not all of them. V, J and clone size are taken as reported in that table, and D and trimming were inferred from the DNA itself. The table has around 85,000 clones, 90% seen once; the top ten hold 4.3%. The CDR3 is 16 amino acids. The trim removed 5 bases at V and 5 bases at J, leaving 10 bases unmatched. CDR1 is LGHDT, CDR2 YNNKEL, per germline (reference sequence). The V call is TRBV3-1 (or the pseudogene TRBV3-2), the J call TRBJ2-5, with 11 bases aligning to TRBD1. The source material was peripheral blood. This TCR was sampled from a woman aged 80 or over with active or convalescent COVID-19. CDR3 protein: CASSTRTGGRRETQYF. The DNA for the CDR3 is TGTGCCAGCAGCACACGGACAGGGGGCAGGAGGGAGACCCAGTACTTC.